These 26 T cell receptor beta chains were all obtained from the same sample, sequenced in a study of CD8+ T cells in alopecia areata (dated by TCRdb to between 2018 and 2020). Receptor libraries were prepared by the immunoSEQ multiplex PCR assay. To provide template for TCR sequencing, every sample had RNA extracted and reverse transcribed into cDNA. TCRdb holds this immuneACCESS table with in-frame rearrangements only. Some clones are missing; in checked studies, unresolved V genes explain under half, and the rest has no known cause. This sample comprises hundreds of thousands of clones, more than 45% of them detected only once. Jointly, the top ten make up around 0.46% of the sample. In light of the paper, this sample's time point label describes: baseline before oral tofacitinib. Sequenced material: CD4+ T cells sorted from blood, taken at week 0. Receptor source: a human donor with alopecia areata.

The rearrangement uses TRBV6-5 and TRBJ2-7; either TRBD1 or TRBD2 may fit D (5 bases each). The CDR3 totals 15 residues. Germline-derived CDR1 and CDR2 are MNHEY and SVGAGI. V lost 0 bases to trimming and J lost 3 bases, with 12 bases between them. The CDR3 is CASSYSTGRIYEQYF. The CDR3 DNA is TGTGCCAGCAGTTACTCGACGGGGCGCATCTACGAGCAGTACTTC.

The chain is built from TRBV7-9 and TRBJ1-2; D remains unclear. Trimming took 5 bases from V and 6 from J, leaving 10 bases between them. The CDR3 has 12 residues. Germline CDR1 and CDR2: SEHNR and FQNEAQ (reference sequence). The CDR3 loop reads CASSKMTDGYTF. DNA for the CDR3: TGTGCCAGCAGCAAAATGACTGATGGCTACACCTTC.

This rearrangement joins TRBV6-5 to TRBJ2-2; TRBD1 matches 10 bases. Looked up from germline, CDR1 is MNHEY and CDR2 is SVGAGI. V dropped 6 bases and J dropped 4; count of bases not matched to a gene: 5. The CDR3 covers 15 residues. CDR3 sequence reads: CASRRQGAVTGELFF. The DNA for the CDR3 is TGTGCCAGCAGGAGACAGGGGGCGGTCACCGGGGAGCTGTTTTTT.

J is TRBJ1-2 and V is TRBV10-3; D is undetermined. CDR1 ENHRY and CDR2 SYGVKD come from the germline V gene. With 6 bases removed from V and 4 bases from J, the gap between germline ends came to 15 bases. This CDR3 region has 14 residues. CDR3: CAISPSVDTYGYTF. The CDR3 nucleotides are TGTGCCATCAGCCCTTCGGTGGATACCTATGGCTACACCTTC.

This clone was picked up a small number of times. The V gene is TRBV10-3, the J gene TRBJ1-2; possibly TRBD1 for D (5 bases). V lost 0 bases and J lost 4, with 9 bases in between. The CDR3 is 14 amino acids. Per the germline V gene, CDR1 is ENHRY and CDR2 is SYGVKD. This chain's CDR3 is CAISESTATYGYTF. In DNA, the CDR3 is TGTGCCATCAGTGAGTCGACAGCCACCTATGGCTACACCTTC.

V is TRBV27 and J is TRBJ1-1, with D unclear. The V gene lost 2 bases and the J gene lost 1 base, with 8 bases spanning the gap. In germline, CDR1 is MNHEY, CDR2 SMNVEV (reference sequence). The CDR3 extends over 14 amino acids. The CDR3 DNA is TGTGCCAGCAGTTTAGTGGGGTGGAACACTGAAGCTTTCTTT. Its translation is CASSLVGWNTEAFF.

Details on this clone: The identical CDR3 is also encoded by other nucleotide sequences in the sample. This chain's CDR3 is CASSEGQNTEAFF. For the CDR3, the DNA is TGTGCCAGCTCCGAGGGCCAGAACACTGAAGCTTTCTTT. V is TRBV18 and J is TRBJ1-1; D unresolved. The CDR3 has 13 amino acids. Deletions cut 6 bases from V and 1 base from J, with 9 bases between. Germline V gene lookup returns CDR1 KGHSH and CDR2 LQKENI.

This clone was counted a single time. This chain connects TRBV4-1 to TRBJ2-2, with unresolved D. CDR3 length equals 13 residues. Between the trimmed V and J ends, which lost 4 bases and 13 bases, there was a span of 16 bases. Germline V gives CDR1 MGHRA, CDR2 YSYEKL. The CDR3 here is CASSRGRAPTLFF. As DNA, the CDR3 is TGCGCCAGCAGCCGTGGTCGGGCCCCCACGCTGTTTTTT.

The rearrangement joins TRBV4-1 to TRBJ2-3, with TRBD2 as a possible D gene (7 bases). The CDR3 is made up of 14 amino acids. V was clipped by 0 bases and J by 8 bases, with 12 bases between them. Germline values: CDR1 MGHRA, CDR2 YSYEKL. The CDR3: CASSQDDRGATQYF. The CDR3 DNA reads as TGCGCCAGCAGCCAAGACGACCGGGGGGCTACGCAGTATTTT.

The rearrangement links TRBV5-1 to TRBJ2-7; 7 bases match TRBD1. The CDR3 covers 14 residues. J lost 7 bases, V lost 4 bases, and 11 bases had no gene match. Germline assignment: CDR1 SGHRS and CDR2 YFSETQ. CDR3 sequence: CASSTQGRNLEQYF. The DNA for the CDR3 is TGCGCCAGCAGCACACAGGGGCGAAACCTGGAGCAGTACTTC. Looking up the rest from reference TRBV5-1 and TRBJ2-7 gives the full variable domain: KAGVTQTPRYLIKTRGQQVTLSCSPISGHRSVSWYQQTPGQGLQFLFEYFSETQRNKGNFPGRFSGRQFSNSRSEMNVSTLELGDSALYLCASSTQGRNLEQYFGPGTRLTVT.

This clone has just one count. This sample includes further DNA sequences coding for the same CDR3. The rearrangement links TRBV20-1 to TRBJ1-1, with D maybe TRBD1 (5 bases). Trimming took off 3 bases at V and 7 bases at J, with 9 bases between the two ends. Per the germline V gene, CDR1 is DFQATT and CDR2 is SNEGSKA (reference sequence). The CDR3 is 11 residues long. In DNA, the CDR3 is TGCAGTGCTAGTAGGGGCAGTGAAGCTTTCTTT. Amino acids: CSASRGSEAFF.

CDR3 bases: TGCGCCAGCAGCCAAGTTCTAGCGGGAGGGCGGGGCGAGCAGTACTTC. Its protein is CASSQVLAGGRGEQYF. The chain joins TRBV4-1 to TRBJ2-7, with 12 bases that match TRBD2. The CDR3 has 16 residues. The germline gives CDR1 MGHRA, CDR2 YSYEKL. Trimming cost V 1 base and J 6 bases; bases outside gene matches: 7.

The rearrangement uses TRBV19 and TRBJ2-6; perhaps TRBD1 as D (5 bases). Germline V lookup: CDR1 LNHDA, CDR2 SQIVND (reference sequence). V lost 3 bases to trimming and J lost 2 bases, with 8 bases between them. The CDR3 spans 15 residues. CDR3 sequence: CASSMIRAGANVLTF. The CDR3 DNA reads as TGTGCCAGTAGTATGATCAGGGCTGGGGCCAACGTCCTGACTTTC. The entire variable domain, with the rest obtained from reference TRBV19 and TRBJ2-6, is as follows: DGGITQSPKYLFRKEGQNVTLSCEQNLNHDAMYWYRQDPGQGLRLIYYSQIVNDFQKGDIAEGYSVSREKKESFPLTVTSAQKNPTAFYLCASSMIRAGANVLTFGAGSRLTVL.

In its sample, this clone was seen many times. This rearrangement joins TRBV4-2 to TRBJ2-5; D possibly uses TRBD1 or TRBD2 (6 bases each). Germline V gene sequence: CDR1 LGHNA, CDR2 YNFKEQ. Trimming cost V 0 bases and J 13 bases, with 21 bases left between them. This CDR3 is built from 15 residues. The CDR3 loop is CASSQDGGGDSRLYF. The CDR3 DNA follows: TGTGCCAGCAGCCAAGATGGAGGGGGTGACTCCCGGCTGTACTTC.

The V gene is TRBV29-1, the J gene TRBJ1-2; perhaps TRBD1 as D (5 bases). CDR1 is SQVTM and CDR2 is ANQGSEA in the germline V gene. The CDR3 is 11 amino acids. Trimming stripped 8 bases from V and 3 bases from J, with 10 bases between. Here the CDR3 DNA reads TGCAGCTTCGACAGACACTATGGCTACACCTTC. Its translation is CSFDRHYGYTF.

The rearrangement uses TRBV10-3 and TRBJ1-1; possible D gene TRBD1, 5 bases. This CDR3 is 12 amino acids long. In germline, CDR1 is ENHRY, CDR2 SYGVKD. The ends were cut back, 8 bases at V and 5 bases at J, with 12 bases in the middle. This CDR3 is CAIGDSGTEAFF. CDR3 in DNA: TGTGCCATCGGGGATTCAGGGACTGAAGCTTTCTTT.

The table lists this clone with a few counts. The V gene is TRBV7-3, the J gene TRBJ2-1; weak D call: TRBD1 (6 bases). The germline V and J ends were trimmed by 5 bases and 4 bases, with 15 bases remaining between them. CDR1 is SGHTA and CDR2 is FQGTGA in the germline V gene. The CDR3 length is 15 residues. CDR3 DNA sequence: TGTGCCAGCAGCCTCGAAGGACAGCTTTACAATGAGCAGTTCTTC. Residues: CASSLEGQLYNEQFF.

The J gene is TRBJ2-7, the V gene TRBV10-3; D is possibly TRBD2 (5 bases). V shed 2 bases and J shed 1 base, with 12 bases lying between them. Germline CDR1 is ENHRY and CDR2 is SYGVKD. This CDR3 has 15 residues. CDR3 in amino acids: CAISEILRVSYEQYF. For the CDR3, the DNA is TGTGCCATCAGTGAGATTTTGCGGGTATCCTACGAGCAGTACTTC.

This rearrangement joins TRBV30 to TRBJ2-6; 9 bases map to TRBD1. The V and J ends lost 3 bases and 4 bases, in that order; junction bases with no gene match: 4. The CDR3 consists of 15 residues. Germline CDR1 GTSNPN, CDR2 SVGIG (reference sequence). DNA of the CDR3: TGTGCCTGGAGGGGACAGGGAGCGGGGGCCAACGTCCTGACTTTC. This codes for CAWRGQGAGANVLTF.

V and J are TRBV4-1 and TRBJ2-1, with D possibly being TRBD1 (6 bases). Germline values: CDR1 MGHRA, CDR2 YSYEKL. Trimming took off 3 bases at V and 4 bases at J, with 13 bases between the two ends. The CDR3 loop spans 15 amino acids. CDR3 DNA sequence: TGCGCCAGCAGCCAGCCAGGGACACTTTACAATGAGCAGTTCTTC. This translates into CASSQPGTLYNEQFF.

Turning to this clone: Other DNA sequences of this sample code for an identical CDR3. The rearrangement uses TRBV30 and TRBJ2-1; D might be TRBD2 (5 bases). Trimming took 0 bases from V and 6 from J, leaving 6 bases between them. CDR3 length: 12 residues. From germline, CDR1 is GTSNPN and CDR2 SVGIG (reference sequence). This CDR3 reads CAWSVRGNEQFF. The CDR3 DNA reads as TGTGCCTGGAGTGTACGGGGCAATGAGCAGTTCTTC.

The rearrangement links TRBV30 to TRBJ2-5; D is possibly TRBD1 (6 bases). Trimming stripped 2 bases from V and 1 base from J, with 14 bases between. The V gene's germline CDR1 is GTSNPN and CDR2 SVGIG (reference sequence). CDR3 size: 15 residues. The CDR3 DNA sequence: TGTGCCTGGAGTAGGTGGGGGCTTTCCCAAGAGACCCAGTACTTC. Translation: CAWSRWGLSQETQYF.

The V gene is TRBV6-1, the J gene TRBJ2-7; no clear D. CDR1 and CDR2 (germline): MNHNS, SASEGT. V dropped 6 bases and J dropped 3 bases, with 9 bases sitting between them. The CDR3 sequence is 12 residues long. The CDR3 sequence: CASRRADYEQYF. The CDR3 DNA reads TGTGCCAGCAGACGCGCCGACTACGAGCAGTACTTC.

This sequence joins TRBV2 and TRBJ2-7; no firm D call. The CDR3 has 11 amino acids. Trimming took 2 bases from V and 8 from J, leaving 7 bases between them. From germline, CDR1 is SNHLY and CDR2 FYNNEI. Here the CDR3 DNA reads TGTGCCAGCAGTGAACAGATCCAGCAGTACTTC. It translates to CASSEQIQQYF.

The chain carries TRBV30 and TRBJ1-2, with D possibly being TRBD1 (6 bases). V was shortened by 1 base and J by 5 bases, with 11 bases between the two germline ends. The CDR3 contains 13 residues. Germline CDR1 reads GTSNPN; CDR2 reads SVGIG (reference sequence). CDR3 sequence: CAWSGQDFYGYTF. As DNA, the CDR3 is TGTGCCTGGAGTGGACAGGATTTTTATGGCTACACCTTC.

The CDR3 is CSATRGDTEAFF. CDR3 sequence (DNA): TGCAGCGCCACGAGGGGTGACACTGAAGCTTTCTTT. This rearrangement joins TRBV29-1 to TRBJ1-1, with D possibly being TRBD1 (5 bases). The germline V gene has CDR1 SQVTM and CDR2 ANQGSEA. The germline V and J ends were trimmed by 7 bases and 3 bases, with 12 bases remaining between them. CDR3 length equals 12 residues. The entire variable domain, with the rest obtained from reference TRBV29-1 and TRBJ1-1, is as follows: SAVISQKPSRDICQRGTSLTIQCQVDSQVTMMFWYRQQPGQSLTLIATANQGSEATYESGFVIDKFPISRPNLTFSTLTVSNMSPEDSSIYLCSATRGDTEAFFGQGTRLTVV.